The 4 T cell receptor beta chains in this list originate from one sample, sequenced in a study of cytomegalovirus exposure and HLA in healthy donors. Researchers ran the PCR with 60 Vbeta and 13 Jbeta primers. Repertoires were generated with immunoSEQ multiplex PCR, while TCRdb's copy carries only in-frame clones and drops some. The sample yields over 100,000 clones, of which the top ten take up 1.5% to 2%. The sample taken for sequencing was PBMCs. All receptors derive from a man aged 18 to 35 in good health and CMV-seronegative.

The chain links TRBV7-3 to TRBJ2-7, with 12 bases that match TRBD2. Germline V CDR1 and CDR2: SGHTA, FQGTGA. This CDR3 is built from 13 residues. J was trimmed by 2 bases and V by 11 bases; bases with no gene match: 4. CDR3 protein: CAWRLAGAYEQYF. The CDR3, as DNA: TGTGCCTGGAGACTAGCGGGGGCCTACGAGCAGTACTTC. Variable domain in full (rest from reference TRBV7-3 and TRBJ2-7): GAGVSQTPSNKVTEKGKYVELRCDPISGHTALYWYRQSLGQGPEFLIYFQGTGAADDSGLPNDRFFAVRPEGSVSTLKIQRTERGDSAVYLCAWRLAGAYEQYFGPGTRLTVT.

The V gene is TRBV5-1, the J gene TRBJ2-3; possible D gene TRBD1, 6 bases. The germline V gene encodes CDR1 SGHRS and CDR2 YFSETQ. Trimming left V 7 bases short and J 0 bases short, with 12 bases between. This CDR3 region has 14 residues. CDR3 nucleotides: TGCGCCAGCGAGGGGGAGCTGAGCACAGATACGCAGTATTTT. Its protein is CASEGELSTDTQYF. The full variable domain, in which reference TRBV5-1 and TRBJ2-3 provide the parts outside the CDR3, is KAGVTQTPRYLIKTRGQQVTLSCSPISGHRSVSWYQQTPGQGLQFLFEYFSETQRNKGNFPGRFSGRQFSNSRSEMNVSTLELGDSALYLCASEGELSTDTQYFGPGTRLTVL.

V is TRBV25-1 and J is TRBJ1-4; no clear D gene. Germline CDR1 MGHDK, CDR2 SYGVNS. Trimming cost V 6 bases and J 5 bases, with 10 bases left between them. The CDR3 is 13 residues long. The CDR3, as DNA: TGTGCCAGCAGAGAACGCGTAAATGAAAAACTGTTTTTT. It yields the protein CASRERVNEKLFF.

This chain connects TRBV19 to TRBJ2-3; 9 bases agree with TRBD1. Unmatched junction bases numbered 11, after V lost 2 bases and J lost 2 bases. The CDR3 spans 18 residues. Per the germline V gene, CDR1 is LNHDA and CDR2 is SQIVND (reference sequence). For the CDR3, the DNA is TGTGCCAGTAGTATAAGAAGTCCCGGACAGGGGTACACAGATACGCAGTATTTT. It yields the protein CASSIRSPGQGYTDTQYF.